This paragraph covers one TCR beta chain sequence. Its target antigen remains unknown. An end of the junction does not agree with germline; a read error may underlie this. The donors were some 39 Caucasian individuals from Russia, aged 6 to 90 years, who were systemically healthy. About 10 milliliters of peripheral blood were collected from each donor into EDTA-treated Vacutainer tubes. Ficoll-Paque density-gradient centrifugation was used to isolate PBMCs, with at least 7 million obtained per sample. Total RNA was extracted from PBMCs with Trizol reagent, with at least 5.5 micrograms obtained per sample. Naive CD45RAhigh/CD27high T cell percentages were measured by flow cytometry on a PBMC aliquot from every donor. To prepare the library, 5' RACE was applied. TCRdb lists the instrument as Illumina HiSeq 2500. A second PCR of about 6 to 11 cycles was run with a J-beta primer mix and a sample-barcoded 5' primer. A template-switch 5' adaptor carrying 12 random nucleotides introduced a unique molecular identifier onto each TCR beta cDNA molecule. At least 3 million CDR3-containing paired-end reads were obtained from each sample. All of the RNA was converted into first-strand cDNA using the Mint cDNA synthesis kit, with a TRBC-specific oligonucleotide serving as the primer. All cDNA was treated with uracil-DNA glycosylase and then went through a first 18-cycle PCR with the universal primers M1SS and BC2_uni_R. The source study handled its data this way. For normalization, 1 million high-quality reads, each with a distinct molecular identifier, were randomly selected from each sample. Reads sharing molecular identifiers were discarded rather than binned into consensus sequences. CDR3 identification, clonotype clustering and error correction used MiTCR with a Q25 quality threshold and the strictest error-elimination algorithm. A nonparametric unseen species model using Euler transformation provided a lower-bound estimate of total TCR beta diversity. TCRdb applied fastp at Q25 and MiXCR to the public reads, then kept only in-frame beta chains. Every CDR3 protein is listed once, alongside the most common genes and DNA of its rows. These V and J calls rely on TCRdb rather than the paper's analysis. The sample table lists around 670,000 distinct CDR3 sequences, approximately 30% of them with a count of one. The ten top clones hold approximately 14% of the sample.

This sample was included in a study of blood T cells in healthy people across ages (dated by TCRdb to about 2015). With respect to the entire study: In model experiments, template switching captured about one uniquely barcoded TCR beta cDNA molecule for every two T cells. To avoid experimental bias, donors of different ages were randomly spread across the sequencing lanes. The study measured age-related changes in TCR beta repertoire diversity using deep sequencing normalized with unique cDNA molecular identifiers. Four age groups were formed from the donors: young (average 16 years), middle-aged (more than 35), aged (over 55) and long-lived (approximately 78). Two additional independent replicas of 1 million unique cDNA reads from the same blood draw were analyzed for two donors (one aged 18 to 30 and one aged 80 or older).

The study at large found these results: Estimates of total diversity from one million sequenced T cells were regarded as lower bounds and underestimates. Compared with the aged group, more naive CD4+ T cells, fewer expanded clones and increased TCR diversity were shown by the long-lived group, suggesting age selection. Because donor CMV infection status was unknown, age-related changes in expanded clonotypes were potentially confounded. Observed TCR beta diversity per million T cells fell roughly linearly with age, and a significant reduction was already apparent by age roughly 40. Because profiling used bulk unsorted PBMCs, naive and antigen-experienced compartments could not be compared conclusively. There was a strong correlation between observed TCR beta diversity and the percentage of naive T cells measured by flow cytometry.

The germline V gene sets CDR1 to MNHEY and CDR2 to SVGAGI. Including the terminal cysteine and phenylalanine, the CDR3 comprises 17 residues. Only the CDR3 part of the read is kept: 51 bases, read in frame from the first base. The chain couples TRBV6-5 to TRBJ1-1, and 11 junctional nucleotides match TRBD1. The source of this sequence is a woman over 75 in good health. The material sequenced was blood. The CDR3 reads CAGSYSNTGTGGSEAFF. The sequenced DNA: TGTGCCGGCAGTTACTCGAATACCGGGACAGGGGGTTCAGAAGCTTTCTTT.